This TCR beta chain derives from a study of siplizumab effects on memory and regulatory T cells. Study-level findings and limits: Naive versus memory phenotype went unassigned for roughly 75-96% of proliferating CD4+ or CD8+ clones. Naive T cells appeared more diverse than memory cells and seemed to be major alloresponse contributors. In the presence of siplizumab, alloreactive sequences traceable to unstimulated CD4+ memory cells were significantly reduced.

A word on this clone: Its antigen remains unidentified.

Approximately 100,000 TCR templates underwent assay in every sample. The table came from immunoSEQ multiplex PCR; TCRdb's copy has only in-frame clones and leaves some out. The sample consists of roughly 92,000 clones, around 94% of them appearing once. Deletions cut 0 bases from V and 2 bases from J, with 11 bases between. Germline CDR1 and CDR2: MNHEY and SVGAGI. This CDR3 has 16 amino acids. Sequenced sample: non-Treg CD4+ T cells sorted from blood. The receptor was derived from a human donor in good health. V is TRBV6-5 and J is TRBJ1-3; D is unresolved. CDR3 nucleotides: TGTGCCAGCAGTTACTCGTTACGCAGAGCTGGAAACACCATATATTTT. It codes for CASSYSLRRAGNTIYF.